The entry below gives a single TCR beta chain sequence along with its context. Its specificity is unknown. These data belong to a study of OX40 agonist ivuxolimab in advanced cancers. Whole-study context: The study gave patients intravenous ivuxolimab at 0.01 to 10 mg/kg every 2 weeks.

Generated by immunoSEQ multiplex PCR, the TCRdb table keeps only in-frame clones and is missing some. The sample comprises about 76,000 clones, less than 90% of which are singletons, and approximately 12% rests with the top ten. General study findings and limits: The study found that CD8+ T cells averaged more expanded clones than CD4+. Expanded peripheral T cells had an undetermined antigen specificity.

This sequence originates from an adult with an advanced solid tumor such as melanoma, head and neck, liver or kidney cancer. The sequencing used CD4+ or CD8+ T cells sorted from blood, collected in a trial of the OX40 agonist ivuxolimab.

DNA for the CDR3: TGTGCCAGCAGCTCTCCCCGATGGGGGTCACCCCTCCACTTT. The encoded protein is CASSSPRWGSPLHF. The V and J genes are TRBV5-6 and TRBJ1-6; TRBD1 is a possible D gene (5 bases). The CDR3 is made up of 14 amino acids. The V gene lost 3 bases and the J gene lost 10 bases, with 14 bases spanning the gap. CDR1 is SGHDT, CDR2 YYEEEE, per germline.